The rows below give T cell receptor beta chains drawn from one sample of a study of identical twins. TCRdb reprocessed the 5' RACE reads with MiXCR, giving one entry per CDR3 protein. The sample contains 650,000 to 750,000 distinct CDR3 sequences, 20% to 25% of which appear only once. The sample was also reused in another study, on T cells expressing NK-cell markers.

Sequenced sample: PBMCs. These receptors all stem from a woman between 18 and 30 years old in good health. The CDR3 runs from the conserved cysteine through the conserved F or W. The order of the fields is J gene, V gene, D gene, clone size, CDR3 DNA, CDR3 protein. The D gene is left open where the match is weak. Expanded clones are given a class, and other clones once, few, many or no size at all.

TRBJ2-3,TRBV5-1,NA,few,TGCGCCAGCAGCTTGGGCACCAAGGCAGATACGCAGTATTTT,CASSLGTKADTQYF
TRBJ2-3,TRBV10-3,NA,NA,TGTGCCCTCAAGGGTCCCAGCAGCACAGATACGCAGTATTTT,CALKGPSSTDTQYF
TRBJ2-7,TRBV10-3,TRBD2,NA,TGTGCCATCTCTCTAGCGGGGGGGCCCTACGAGCAGTACTTC,CAISLAGGPYEQYF
TRBJ2-7,TRBV12-3/TRBV12-4,TRBD2,few,TGTGCCAGCTCCCCGGTAGCGGGATACGAGCAGTACTTC,CASSPVAGYEQYF
TRBJ2-3,TRBV20-1,NA,NA,TGCAGTGCTAGGAACTTTAACCCCACAGATACGCAGTATTTT,CSARNFNPTDTQYF
TRBJ2-1,TRBV15,TRBD2,NA,TGTGCCACCACCCCTAGCGGGGGTTACAATGAGCAGTTCTTC,CATTPSGGYNEQFF
TRBJ2-6,TRBV6-4,NA,NA,TGTGCCAGCAGTGACACCTTAGGGAAGGTGGCCAACGTCCTGACTTTC,CASSDTLGKVANVLTF
TRBJ2-3,TRBV6-5,NA,few,TGTGCCAGCAGTTACCGGCAGGGCGACACAGATACGCAGTATTTT,CASSYRQGDTDTQYF
TRBJ2-1,TRBV5-1,NA,once,TGCGCCAGCTCTTCCGGGACCCCTTACAATGAGCAGTTCTTC,CASSSGTPYNEQFF
TRBJ2-1,TRBV21-1,NA,few,TGTGCCAGCAGGGCGCCAGAACGGAGCTCCTACAATGAGCAGTTCTTC,CASRAPERSSYNEQFF
TRBJ2-3,TRBV20-1,NA,NA,TGCAGTGCTAGCGGGGTGACAGCAGATACGCAGTATTTT,CSASGVTADTQYF
TRBJ2-1,TRBV9,NA,few,TGTGCCAGCAGCGTCCTGGATGAGCAGTTCTTC,CASSVLDEQFF
TRBJ2-2,TRBV5-1,TRBD1,many,TGCGCCAGCAGCATCTTGGGACAGGGCAACACCGGGGAGCTGTTTTTT,CASSILGQGNTGELFF